These 10 T cell receptor beta chains originate from one sample sequenced in a study of vaccination effects on CD4 cells after COVID-19. The ViraFEST assay expanded antigen-specific CD4+ T cells with viral peptide pools before sequencing. Culture lasted about ten days before CD4+ T cell isolation. Neither prior SARS-CoV-2 infection nor positive nucleocapsid antibodies were present in the vaccine recipients. Only in-frame clones appear in the TCRdb table, and some are missing; sequencing was by immunoSEQ multiplex PCR. Of 60,000 to 65,000 clones in the sample, 70% to 85% are singletons; the top ten hold over 3.5%. The antigens for these receptors are not known. The starting material was CD4+ T cells from PBMCs cultured with HCoV-OC43 spike peptides, obtained before COVID-19 vaccination. As for subset: HCoV-OC43 spike overlapping peptide pool stimulation. These receptors were collected from a human donor who received a COVID-19 vaccine.

V gene TRBV6-5 combines with J gene TRBJ2-1, with TRBD1 identical over 8 bases. Germline V gene lookup returns CDR1 MNHEY and CDR2 SVGAGI. This CDR3 is built from 14 residues. J was trimmed by 3 bases and V by 7 bases; bases with no gene match: 5. The chain's CDR3 is CASTYRGDYNEQFF. The CDR3 DNA reads TGTGCCAGCACCTACAGGGGGGACTACAATGAGCAGTTCTTC.

This sequence joins TRBV9 and TRBJ2-1, with D possibly matching TRBD2 (6 bases). V lost 4 bases to trimming and J lost 7 bases, with 18 bases between them. Looked up from germline, CDR1 is SGDLS and CDR2 is YYNGEE. The CDR3 spans 15 residues. As DNA, the CDR3 is TGTGCCAGCAGCACCGCCCGTGGGGGGTGGAATGAGCAGTTCTTC. Amino acids: CASSTARGGWNEQFF. The entire variable domain, with the rest obtained from reference TRBV9 and TRBJ2-1, is as follows: DSGVTQTPKHLITATGQRVTLRCSPRSGDLSVYWYQQSLDQGLQFLIQYYNGEERAKGNILERFSAQQFPDLHSELNLSSLELGDSALYFCASSTARGGWNEQFFGPGTRLTVL.

This sequence joins TRBV4-1 and TRBJ1-6; 7 nucleotides line up with TRBD1. CDR3 length equals 14 residues. The trim removed 1 base at V and 10 bases at J, leaving 4 bases unmatched. The V gene's germline CDR1 is MGHRA and CDR2 YSYEKL. The CDR3 protein is CASSQVIGGSPLHF. CDR3 nucleotides: TGCGCCAGCAGCCAAGTAATAGGGGGCTCACCCCTCCACTTT.

This clone was counted a single time. The J gene is TRBJ2-5, the V gene TRBV7-3; possible D gene TRBD1, 7 bases. The ends were cut back, 1 base at V and 4 bases at J, with 13 bases in the middle. The germline CDR1 and CDR2 sequences are SGHTA and FQGTGA. The CDR3 is 15 residues long. CDR3 in amino acids: CASSLNQGGGETQYF. DNA of the CDR3: TGTGCCAGCAGCTTAAATCAGGGGGGAGGAGAGACCCAGTACTTC.

Only one count was recorded for this clone. V gene TRBV18 combines with J gene TRBJ2-6; 10 nucleotides agree with TRBD1. Germline assignment: CDR1 KGHSH and CDR2 LQKENI. The CDR3 runs 18 residues. After removal of 5 bases from V and 0 bases from J, the junction contained 7 bases not matched to a gene. DNA for the CDR3: TGTGCCAGCTCAGTCAGGACAGGGGGGATCTCTGGGGCCAACGTCCTGACTTTC. This gives the protein CASSVRTGGISGANVLTF.

The chain couples TRBV6-6 to TRBJ2-7, with D possibly called TRBD1 or TRBD2 (5 bases each). There are 14 residues in the CDR3. Trimming removed 0 bases at V and 2 bases at J, with 8 bases between. Germline-derived CDR1 and CDR2 are MNHNY and SVGAGI (reference sequence). The CDR3 loop is CASSYSGVPYEQYV. The CDR3 nucleotides read TGTGCCAGCAGTTACTCGGGGGTACCCTACGAGCAGTACGTC.

This chain joins TRBV12-5 and TRBJ2-3; no reliable D call. Trimming left V 1 base short and J 6 bases short, with 5 bases between. Germline CDR1 reads LGHNT; CDR2 reads FRNRAP. This CDR3 region has 12 residues. CDR3 DNA: TGTGCTAGTGGTTTGGGTCTGGATACGCAGTATTTT. Protein product: CASGLGLDTQYF.

The chain joins TRBV4-1 to TRBJ1-6, with TRBD1 as a possible D gene (5 bases). The CDR3 sequence is 19 residues long. Germline-derived CDR1 and CDR2 are MGHRA and YSYEKL. Trimming stripped 4 bases from V and 3 bases from J, with 22 bases between. The CDR3 bases are TGCGCCAGCAGCCCGGGAGTGACTCGCCCGACAGTCTATAATTCACCCCTCCACTTT. Its translation is CASSPGVTRPTVYNSPLHF.

The chain recombines TRBV2 with TRBJ1-5; 7 nucleotides match TRBD1. CDR3 length equals 14 residues. The germline V gene has CDR1 SNHLY and CDR2 FYNNEI. V dropped 5 bases and J dropped 5; count of bases not matched to a gene: 6. The CDR3 nucleotides read TGTGCCAGCAGTAGACAGGGCGGGGATCAGCCCCAGCATTTT. Its translation is CASSRQGGDQPQHF.

This rearrangement joins TRBV29-1 to TRBJ1-1; D gene unclear. CDR1 is SQVTM, CDR2 ANQGSEA, per germline. Trimming removed 7 bases at V and 0 bases at J, with 9 bases between. The CDR3 consists of 12 residues. The CDR3, as DNA: TGCAGCGCCAGAGTCATGAACACTGAAGCTTTCTTT. It translates to CSARVMNTEAFF.